What follows are 31 T cell receptor beta chains derived from one specimen sequenced in a study of T cell repertoires in cytomegalovirus infection. TCRdb re-derived calls from the reads in MiXCR, one entry per CDR3 protein. The sample shows about 140,000 distinct CDR3 sequences, 5.5% to 7% of them seen only once. The source material was PBMCs. The receptor source for this set is a human donor in good health (CMV status not recorded). Some clones in this sample may be carry-over from other donors' samples.

The gene calls are TRBV20-1 and TRBJ2-6; TRBD1 matches 7 bases. The length of the CDR3 is 15 residues. Germline CDR1 is DFQATT and CDR2 is SNEGSKA (reference sequence). V lost 6 bases to trimming and J lost 4 bases; unmatched junction nucleotides: 9. The CDR3 reads CSASPGGLGANVLTF. CDR3 bases: TGCAGTGCCAGCCCAGGGGGTTTGGGGGCCAACGTCCTGACTTTC.

The V and J genes are TRBV28 and TRBJ1-2, with 7 bases lining up with TRBD1. V shed 3 bases, J shed 3 bases, and the junction held 4 bases outside the gene matches. The CDR3 spans 14 residues. The germline V gene has CDR1 MDHEN and CDR2 SYDVKM. CDR3 in amino acids: CASSFRQGYYGYTF. CDR3 coding DNA: TGTGCCAGCAGTTTCCGACAGGGTTACTATGGCTACACCTTC.

This clonotype was recorded many times. The V call is TRBV7-2, the J call TRBJ2-7; no clear D. Germline V lookup: CDR1 SGHTA, CDR2 FQGNSA. V lost 3 bases, J lost 4 bases, and 7 bases lay in between. The CDR3 extends over 12 amino acids. The CDR3 loop is CASSLQNYEQYF. The CDR3 nucleotides are TGTGCCAGCAGCTTGCAAAATTACGAGCAGTACTTC.

Many counts were recorded for this clonotype. The chain is built from TRBV5-4 and TRBJ2-1; D may be TRBD1 (6 bases). The CDR3 loop spans 13 amino acids. Germline lookup yields CDR1 SGHNT and CDR2 YYREEE (reference sequence). The CDR3 reads CATGHRYGNEQFF. The CDR3 DNA reads as TGTGCTACGGGACACAGATACGGAAATGAGCAGTTCTTC. Full variable domain (missing parts from reference TRBV5-4 and TRBJ2-1): ETGVTQSPTHLIKTRGQQVTLRCSSQSGHNTVSWYQQALGQGPQFIFQYYREEENGRGNFPPRFSGLQFPNYSSELNVNALELDDSALYLCATGHRYGNEQFFGPGTRLTVL.

This clonotype was seen many times. V gene TRBV28 combines with J gene TRBJ1-2; D unclear. CDR1 is MDHEN, CDR2 SYDVKM, per germline. V shed 5 bases and J shed 7 bases, with 11 bases lying between them. The CDR3 is 12 amino acids. The CDR3 loop is CASSPLESGYTF. In DNA form, the CDR3 reads TGTGCCAGCAGTCCCCTAGAAAGTGGCTACACCTTC.

V gene TRBV29-1 combines with J gene TRBJ1-1; 7 positions agree with TRBD1. With 8 bases clipped from V and 5 bases from J, the junction kept 11 bases outside the gene matches. This CDR3 is built from 13 residues. From germline, CDR1 is SQVTM and CDR2 ANQGSEA. CDR3 nucleotides: TGCAGCCACAGTGAAGGGGGCACGACTGAAGCTTTCTTT. It translates to CSHSEGGTTEAFF.

This clonotype appeared many times. The chain uses TRBV19 and TRBJ1-2; tentatively, D is TRBD1 (5 bases). Trimming stripped 7 bases from V and 8 bases from J, with 20 bases between. Germline V gives CDR1 LNHDA, CDR2 SQIVND (reference sequence). The CDR3 sequence is 14 residues long. The CDR3 DNA reads as TGTGCCAGTATCATCCCAGGGAGGGCTGAAGGCTACACCTTC. Protein product: CASIIPGRAEGYTF.

This clonotype was detected many times. J is TRBJ1-1 and V is TRBV7-9; D not certain. Trimming took 1 base from V and 5 from J, leaving 5 bases between them. The CDR3 length is 12 residues. The V gene's germline CDR1 is SEHNR and CDR2 FQNEAQ (reference sequence). CDR3 amino acids: CASSLGETEAFF. The DNA of the CDR3 is TGTGCCAGCAGCTTAGGTGAAACTGAAGCTTTCTTT.

This clonotype was detected many times. The chain employs TRBV7-2 and TRBJ2-5, with TRBD2 as a possible D gene (5 bases). There are 14 residues in the CDR3. Germline V gene sequence: CDR1 SGHTA, CDR2 FQGNSA. Trimming stripped 5 bases from V and 9 bases from J, with 19 bases between. This chain's CDR3 is CASSLRTGGRAQYF. CDR3 in DNA: TGTGCCAGCAGCCTCAGGACCGGCGGGCGGGCCCAGTACTTC.

CDR3 DNA sequence: TGTGCCAGCTCACCGGGGCTTCCGGGACAGGGTAATTCACCCCTCCACTTT. Its protein is CASSPGLPGQGNSPLHF. The chain combines TRBV18 with TRBJ1-6; 9 bases align to TRBD1. The CDR3 length is 17 residues. Germline loops: CDR1 KGHSH, CDR2 LQKENI. J lost 6 bases, V lost 3 bases, and 9 bases had no gene match.

This clonotype was observed many times. The V gene is TRBV7-2, the J gene TRBJ2-7; TRBD2 aligns across 7 bases. V was pared by 5 bases and J by 2 bases, with 6 bases of the junction left unmatched. Germline V gives CDR1 SGHTA, CDR2 FQGNSA. This CDR3 has 14 amino acids. The CDR3 region is CASSPQAGAYEQYF. The CDR3 coding sequence is TGTGCCAGCAGCCCCCAGGCGGGGGCCTACGAGCAGTACTTC. The full variable domain, its missing parts supplied by reference TRBV7-2 and TRBJ2-7, is GAGVSQSPSNKVTEKGKDVELRCDPISGHTALYWYRQSLGQGLEFLIYFQGNSAPDKSGLPSDRFSAERTGGSVSTLTIQRTQQEDSAVYLCASSPQAGAYEQYFGPGTRLTVT.

This clonotype was counted many times. This chain joins TRBV12-3 or TRBV12-4 and TRBJ1-6, with TRBD1 as a possible D gene (5 bases). This CDR3 is 17 amino acids long. Deletions cut 6 bases from V and 0 bases from J, with 15 bases between. The CDR3 is CASREWGGSSYNSPLHF. CDR3 bases: TGTGCCAGCAGAGAATGGGGGGGGAGCTCCTATAATTCACCCCTCCACTTT.

This chain connects TRBV20-1 to TRBJ1-5; D is unclear. V was cut by 5 bases and J by 11 bases, with 19 bases left in between. Per the germline V gene, CDR1 is DFQATT and CDR2 is SNEGSKA (reference sequence). The CDR3 extends over 13 amino acids. CDR3 bases: TGCAGTGCTGAAGACCCGGTCCATCGAGCCCAGCATTTT. Translated, it gives CSAEDPVHRAQHF.

This clonotype occurred many times. Germline and junction disagree at one end, which may indicate a read error. The chain combines TRBV7-7 with TRBJ2-3; D might be TRBD1 (5 bases). Germline CDR1 is SSHAT and CDR2 is FNYEAQ (reference sequence). This CDR3 is 17 amino acids long. CDR3 protein: CASSLNGQVLGSDTQYF. DNA for the CDR3: TGTGCTAGCAGCTTAAACGGACAAGTCCTAGGCTCAGATACGCAGTATTTT. Using reference TRBV7-7 and TRBJ2-3 for the parts outside the CDR3, the full variable domain is GAGVSQSPRYKVTKRGQDVTLRCDPISSHATLYWYQQALGQGPEFLTYFNYEAQPDKSGLPSDRFSAERPEGSISTLTIQRTEQRDSAMYRCASSLNGQVLGSDTQYFGPGTRLTVL.

The chain carries TRBV28 and TRBJ1-2; the match to TRBD1 covers 8 bases. The CDR3 covers 12 residues. Per germline, CDR1 MDHEN and CDR2 SYDVKM. V lost 6 bases to trimming and J lost 7 bases; unmatched junction nucleotides: 4. The CDR3 here is CASRQTGGGYTF. In DNA, the CDR3 is TGTGCCAGCAGACAAACAGGGGGTGGCTACACCTTC.

The genes are TRBV29-1 and TRBJ2-1; no firm D call. The CDR3 has 12 amino acids. The germline V gene encodes CDR1 SQVTM and CDR2 ANQGSEA. The ends were cut back, 3 bases at V and 5 bases at J, with 8 bases in the middle. This CDR3 reads CSVDQLDNEQFF. In nucleotides, the CDR3 is TGCAGCGTTGACCAACTCGACAATGAGCAGTTCTTC.

This clonotype was recorded many times. The V call is TRBV28, the J call TRBJ2-5; TRBD1 aligns across 8 bases. V lost 6 bases, J lost 2 bases, and 5 bases stayed unmatched. The CDR3 length is 14 residues. CDR1 is MDHEN and CDR2 is SYDVKM in the germline V gene. CDR3 sequence (DNA): TGTGCCAGCAGAATTTGGACAGGGCAAGAGACCCAGTACTTC. This encodes CASRIWTGQETQYF.

There are many counts of this clonotype. This CDR3 reads CASSLGPHEQYF. The CDR3 region has the DNA TGTGCCAGCAGCTTAGGTCCTCACGAGCAGTACTTC. The gene calls are TRBV7-2 and TRBJ2-7, with D unclear. The germline V gene encodes CDR1 SGHTA and CDR2 FQGNSA. The CDR3 is made up of 12 amino acids. V was trimmed by 1 base and J by 5 bases, leaving 6 bases between them.

This chain links TRBV20-1 with TRBJ2-1, with D possibly TRBD2 on 6 matching bases. Deletions cut 4 bases from V and 4 bases from J, with 23 bases between. This CDR3 region has 17 residues. Germline CDR1 reads DFQATT; CDR2 reads SNEGSKA (reference sequence). CDR3 protein: CSAKTFGTRGRYNEQFF. The CDR3, as DNA: TGCAGTGCTAAAACATTCGGGACGCGGGGCCGATACAATGAGCAGTTCTTC.

This clonotype was picked up many times. The CDR3 DNA follows: TGTGCCAGCAGGTCGGGACTAGCGGGGGGGCAGTCAGAGACCCAGTACTTC. Encoded protein: CASRSGLAGGQSETQYF. V and J are TRBV7-2 and TRBJ2-5; 16 bases align to TRBD2. With 6 bases clipped from V and 4 bases from J, the junction kept 8 bases outside the gene matches. Germline values: CDR1 SGHTA, CDR2 FQGNSA. The length of the CDR3 is 17 residues.

There are many counts of this clonotype. The gene calls are TRBV28 and TRBJ1-5; 11 bases are shared with TRBD1. CDR1 and CDR2 from the germline V gene are MDHEN and SYDVKM. With V trimmed by 0 bases and J by 4 bases, 5 bases remained unmatched. The CDR3 covers 17 residues. The CDR3 loop is CASSLWLGTGGNQPQHF. In DNA, the CDR3 is TGTGCCAGCAGTTTATGGCTAGGGACAGGGGGAAATCAGCCCCAGCATTTT.

The table lists this clonotype with many counts. The chain carries TRBV19 and TRBJ1-1, with TRBD1 matching over 7 bases. The CDR3 extends over 16 amino acids. V lost 1 base, J lost 2 bases, and 7 bases stayed unmatched. CDR1 is LNHDA and CDR2 is SQIVND in the germline V gene (reference sequence). DNA of the CDR3: TGTGCCAGTAGTATAGGCTTAGGACAGGCCAACACTGAAGCTTTCTTT. Its protein product is CASSIGLGQANTEAFF.

This clonotype was observed at least ten times. V gene TRBV7-3 combines with J gene TRBJ2-3; 10 bases agree with TRBD2. The CDR3 has 15 residues. J was trimmed by 3 bases and V by 5 bases; bases with no gene match: 5. The germline CDR1 and CDR2 sequences are SGHTA and FQGTGA. The CDR3 DNA reads as TGTGCCAGCAGCCTGGGACTAGCGTTAACAGATACGCAGTATTTT. The encoded protein is CASSLGLALTDTQYF.

The rearrangement joins TRBV2 to TRBJ2-1, with TRBD1 matching over 7 bases. Germline V gene data show CDR1 as SNHLY and CDR2 as FYNNEI. This CDR3 has 16 residues. The junction had 5 bases not matched to a gene; V was cut back by 1 base and J by 2 bases. The CDR3 region is CASSEEDRPPYNEQFF. The CDR3 nucleotides are TGTGCCAGCAGTGAAGAGGACAGGCCGCCCTACAATGAGCAGTTCTTC.

This clonotype has at least ten counts. The chain uses TRBV20-1 and TRBJ1-5, with TRBD1 identical over 9 bases. Germline V lookup: CDR1 DFQATT, CDR2 SNEGSKA (reference sequence). V shed 2 bases, J shed 11 bases, and the junction held 7 bases outside the gene matches. The CDR3 extends over 13 amino acids. CDR3 DNA sequence: TGCAGTGCTAGATTACAGGGGGCTAGGACCCAGCATTTT. Translation: CSARLQGARTQHF.

The sample holds many counts of this clonotype. The rearrangement uses TRBV3-1 and TRBJ1-1, with D unclear. Trimming removed 2 bases at V and 0 bases at J, with 7 bases between. The CDR3 extends over 14 amino acids. Germline CDR1 reads LGHDT; CDR2 reads YNNKEL (reference sequence). The CDR3 protein is CASSQLGVNTEAFF. DNA of the CDR3: TGTGCCAGCAGCCAATTGGGCGTGAACACTGAAGCTTTCTTT.

This clonotype was seen a few times. The chain employs TRBV29-1 and TRBJ2-5; D uncertain. CDR3 length: 10 residues. V lost 3 bases and J lost 5, with 4 bases in between. CDR1 is SQVTM, CDR2 ANQGSEA, per germline. The DNA for the CDR3 is TGCAGCGTTGATTTGGAGACCCAGTACTTC. It is translated as CSVDLETQYF.

This clonotype was seen ten or more times. The gene calls are TRBV7-2 and TRBJ2-7; 9 bases line up with TRBD1. The V segment lost 1 base and the J segment 6 bases; nucleotides outside the gene matches: 7. Germline loops: CDR1 SGHTA, CDR2 FQGNSA. The CDR3 length is 15 residues. The CDR3 spells CASSLGGTGNREQYF. CDR3 coding DNA: TGTGCCAGCAGCTTAGGCGGGACAGGGAATCGCGAGCAGTACTTC.

Only a few counts were recorded for this clonotype. The chain carries TRBV28 and TRBJ1-2, with TRBD1 identical over 9 bases. This CDR3 comprises 14 residues. Germline CDR1 and CDR2: MDHEN and SYDVKM. V lost 5 bases and J lost 2; bases outside the gene matches: 3. CDR3 coding DNA: TGTGCCAGCAGTCACAGGGGGCTCAACTATGGCTACACCTTC. Translation gives CASSHRGLNYGYTF.

This clonotype was seen only a few times. The genes are TRBV29-1 and TRBJ1-1; 7 nucleotides line up with TRBD1. J lost 0 bases, V lost 5 bases, and 6 bases had no gene match. The germline V gene has CDR1 SQVTM and CDR2 ANQGSEA. This CDR3 contains 14 residues. For the CDR3, the DNA is TGCAGCGTTCAGGGGGTATCCATGAACACTGAAGCTTTCTTT. This codes for CSVQGVSMNTEAFF.

This clonotype appeared many times. The J gene is TRBJ1-1, the V gene TRBV25-1, with D possibly being TRBD1 (6 bases). The CDR3 sequence is 14 residues long. The germline V and J ends were trimmed by 6 bases and 5 bases, with 16 bases remaining between them. The V gene's germline CDR1 is MGHDK and CDR2 SYGVNS. CDR3 DNA: TGTGCCAGCAGGGGGGCAGGATTGGCTACTGAAGCTTTCTTT. This gives the protein CASRGAGLATEAFF.